The 13 T cell receptor beta chains below all came from one sample that was sequenced in a study of identical twins. TCRdb itself ran the 5' RACE reads through MiXCR, one entry per CDR3 protein. The table has around 510,000 distinct CDR3 sequences, 13% to 15% seen once. These data were also reused for a study on yellow fever vaccine responses in identical twins.

The sample taken for sequencing was CD4+ T cells sorted from blood. Receptor source: a woman aged 18-29 years in good health.

The CDR3 DNA sequence: TGTGCCACCAGTGACATCGGACAGGGACGGGAGGAGACCCAGTACTTC. It yields the protein CATSDIGQGREETQYF. The V call is TRBV24-1, the J call TRBJ2-5; 8 bases line up with TRBD1. There are 16 residues in the CDR3. CDR1 is KGHDR, CDR2 SFDVKD, per germline. With 4 bases clipped from V and 5 bases from J, the junction kept 11 bases outside the gene matches.

This clonotype turned up a few times. The gene calls are TRBV29-1 and TRBJ1-2; TRBD1 matches at 7 bases. Germline V lookup: CDR1 SQVTM, CDR2 ANQGSEA. The length of the CDR3 is 13 residues. The trim removed 7 bases at V and 2 bases at J, leaving 7 bases unmatched. CDR3 region: CSAMTGPNYGYTF. CDR3 nucleotide sequence: TGCAGCGCCATGACAGGGCCCAACTATGGCTACACCTTC.

This clonotype occurred many times. The J gene is TRBJ2-3, the V gene TRBV5-1; D is uncertain. Trimming pared 0 bases from V and 6 bases from J, leaving 11 bases between. CDR3 length: 14 amino acids. Per the germline V gene, CDR1 is SGHRS and CDR2 is YFSETQ. CDR3 region: CASSLERAFDTQYF. CDR3 DNA: TGCGCCAGCAGCTTGGAAAGGGCTTTCGATACGCAGTATTTT. The full variable domain, its missing parts supplied by reference TRBV5-1 and TRBJ2-3, is KAGVTQTPRYLIKTRGQQVTLSCSPISGHRSVSWYQQTPGQGLQFLFEYFSETQRNKGNFPGRFSGRQFSNSRSEMNVSTLELGDSALYLCASSLERAFDTQYFGPGTRLTVL.

This clonotype was found many times. The gene calls are TRBV29-1 and TRBJ1-5; D gene unclear. Trimming took off 5 bases at V and 1 base at J, with 6 bases between the two ends. Germline CDR1 is SQVTM and CDR2 is ANQGSEA. The CDR3 totals 12 residues. The CDR3 loop reads CSVLISNQPQHF. For the CDR3, the DNA is TGCAGCGTTTTGATCAGCAATCAGCCCCAGCATTTT.

For the CDR3, the DNA is TGCAGTGCTAGTTTCGGCGGGAGGGGCGACGAGCAGTACTTC. It specifies CSASFGGRGDEQYF. V usage is TRBV20-1 and J usage is TRBJ2-7, with 9 bases fitting TRBD2. The trim removed 3 bases at V and 5 bases at J, leaving 8 bases unmatched. Germline CDR1 DFQATT, CDR2 SNEGSKA (reference sequence). There are 14 residues in the CDR3.

V usage is TRBV7-9 and J usage is TRBJ1-5; possible D gene TRBD1, 6 bases. Germline CDR1 and CDR2: SEHNR and FQNEAQ (reference sequence). The CDR3 loop spans 15 amino acids. Trimming removed 5 bases at V and 5 bases at J, with 16 bases between. The CDR3 coding sequence is TGTGCCAGCAGCCACACCACAGGGTGGGATCAGCCCCAGCATTTT. Translated, it gives CASSHTTGWDQPQHF.

This clonotype was picked up a small number of times. The chain joins TRBV20-1 to TRBJ2-7; 7 bases map to TRBD1. The germline V gene encodes CDR1 DFQATT and CDR2 SNEGSKA (reference sequence). J lost 5 bases, V lost 6 bases, and 10 bases had no gene match. The CDR3 length is 13 residues. In nucleotides, the CDR3 is TGCAGTGCCCGACGACAGGGTGGTAACGAGCAGTACTTC. Encoded protein: CSARRQGGNEQYF.

This clonotype has more than one count but fewer than ten. The V and J genes are TRBV7-9 and TRBJ2-1, with a possible D match to TRBD2 (5 bases). The germline V gene encodes CDR1 SEHNR and CDR2 FQNEAQ (reference sequence). Trimming removed 5 bases from V and 0 bases from J, with 11 bases in between. CDR3 length: 15 amino acids. The CDR3 reads CASSRSVSSYNEQFF. The CDR3 DNA reads as TGTGCCAGCAGCCGTAGCGTTAGCTCCTACAATGAGCAGTTCTTC.

This clonotype occurred a few times. This chain links TRBV19 with TRBJ2-1, with unresolved D. V lost 0 bases to trimming and J lost 10 bases, with 13 bases between them. Germline V gene data show CDR1 as LNHDA and CDR2 as SQIVND (reference sequence). The CDR3 runs to 14 residues. The CDR3 is CASSIDPATGEQFF. The CDR3 DNA reads TGTGCCAGTAGTATAGATCCGGCCACCGGAGAGCAGTTCTTC.

The chain is built from TRBV20-1 and TRBJ1-6, with a possible D match to TRBD1 (5 bases). CDR3 length: 16 residues. Per the germline V gene, CDR1 is DFQATT and CDR2 is SNEGSKA (reference sequence). With 6 bases removed from V and 0 bases from J, the gap between germline ends came to 15 bases. The DNA for the CDR3 is TGCAGTGCCTCTACAGGCACGAGCTCCTATAATTCACCCCTCCACTTT. It codes for CSASTGTSSYNSPLHF.

V is TRBV28 and J is TRBJ2-7; 8 bases map to TRBD1. Germline V lookup: CDR1 MDHEN, CDR2 SYDVKM. The CDR3 runs to 16 residues. V dropped 2 bases and J dropped 2; count of bases not matched to a gene: 8. CDR3 nucleotide sequence: TGTGCCAGCAGTTTAGCAACCGGGACAGGAACCTACGAGCAGTACTTC. As protein: CASSLATGTGTYEQYF.

The chain has TRBV7-6 and TRBJ2-3; no clear D. The germline gives CDR1 SGHVS, CDR2 FNYEAQ. This CDR3 comprises 14 residues. Trimming removed 5 bases at V and 3 bases at J, with 12 bases between. The CDR3 region is CASSHGQLTDTQYF. In DNA, the CDR3 is TGTGCCAGCAGCCACGGCCAGCTTACAGATACGCAGTATTTT.

V is TRBV10-3 and J is TRBJ2-1; 13 nucleotides align to TRBD2. Germline CDR1 is ENHRY and CDR2 is SYGVKD. The V segment lost 7 bases and the J segment 0 bases; nucleotides outside the gene matches: 9. This CDR3 has 18 residues. The CDR3 is CAIIPGLAGSISYNEQFF. The CDR3 region has the DNA TGTGCCATCATTCCGGGACTAGCGGGGTCGATCTCCTACAATGAGCAGTTCTTC.